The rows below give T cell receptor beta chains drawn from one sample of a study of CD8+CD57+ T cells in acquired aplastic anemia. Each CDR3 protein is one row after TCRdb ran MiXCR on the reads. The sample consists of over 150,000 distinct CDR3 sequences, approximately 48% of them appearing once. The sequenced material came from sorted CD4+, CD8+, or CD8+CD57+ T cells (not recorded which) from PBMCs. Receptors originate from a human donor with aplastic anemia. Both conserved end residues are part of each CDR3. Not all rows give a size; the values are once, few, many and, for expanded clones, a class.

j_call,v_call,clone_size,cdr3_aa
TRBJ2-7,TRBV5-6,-,CASSSRHYEQYF
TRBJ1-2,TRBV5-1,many,CASSPGLNYGYTF
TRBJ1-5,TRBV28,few,CASSIQGISQPQHF
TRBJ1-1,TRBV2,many,CATRRGGPDTEAFF
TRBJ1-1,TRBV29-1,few,CSVDQLAGESEAFF
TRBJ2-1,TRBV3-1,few,CASSQRLAGGISYNEQFF
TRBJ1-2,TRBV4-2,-,CASSQDEGEGYGYTF
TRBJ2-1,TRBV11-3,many,CASSRGGKRGYLDNEQFF
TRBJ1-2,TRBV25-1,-,CASSERQTRGYTF
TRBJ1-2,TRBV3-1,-,CASGQVITGRDGYTF
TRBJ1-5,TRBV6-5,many,CASSYQTGDGPQHF
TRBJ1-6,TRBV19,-,CASSRSVRHYNSPLHF
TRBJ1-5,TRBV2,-,CASSEGNQPQHF
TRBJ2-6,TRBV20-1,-,CSALYLYPSGANVLTF
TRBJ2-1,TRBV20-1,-,CSAQQAGGILTGEQFF
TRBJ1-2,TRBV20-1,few,CSATTEYNYGYTF